A selection of T cell receptor beta chains follows, all from one sample in a study of cytomegalovirus exposure and HLA in healthy donors. Sequencing was performed with immunoSEQ multiplex PCR; in TCRdb, only in-frame clones are kept and a portion is missing. Among 100,000 to 150,000 clones, around 79% were seen once, and the ten largest hold around 1.5%. The sequenced sample consisted of PBMCs. The receptors shown here come from a woman aged 40 to 50 in good health and CMV-seronegative. The CDR3 runs from the conserved cysteine through the conserved F or W. D genes are given only for firm matches. For some rows the clone size is stated as once, few or many, or as a class when expanded; others skip it.

size	D	V	J	DNA	CDR3
.	TRBD1	TRBV28	TRBJ2-2	TGTGCCAGCAGTTTTCAGGGCAGGGGGCCCAACGGGGAGCTGTTTTTT	CASSFQGRGPNGELFF
.	.	TRBV7-3	TRBJ1-1	TGTGCCAGCAGTCCCCAAGGGGGAAGGTTGGACACTGAAGCTTTCTTT	CASSPQGGRLDTEAFF
.	TRBD1	TRBV7-9	TRBJ1-2	TGTGCCAGTCTACCCCGGGGGACAGGGGGCAGCGGCTACACCTTC	CASLPRGTGGSGYTF
.	TRBD1	TRBV7-8	TRBJ2-7	TGTGCCAGCAGCTCAGGACAGGGACAATCCTACGAGCAGTACTTC	CASSSGQGQSYEQYF
.	TRBD1	TRBV18	TRBJ1-5	TGTGCCAGCTCACCGCAGGGGGGTGAAGGTCAGCCCCAGCATTTT	CASSPQGGEGQPQHF
.	TRBD1	TRBV29-1	TRBJ1-1	TGCAGCGAAGTCAGGGGGCTGGGCACTGAAGCTTTCTTT	CSEVRGLGTEAFF
few	.	TRBV28	TRBJ1-5	TGTGCCAGCAGAAATCAATTAGTCGGGGGAGGCCAGCCCCAGCATTTT	CASRNQLVGGGQPQHF
.	.	TRBV9	TRBJ2-3	TGTGCCAGCAGCACTCGGACAGTCACAGATACGCAGTATTTT	CASSTRTVTDTQYF
.	.	TRBV5-1	TRBJ1-2	TGCGCCAGCAGCTTGAGGGGCTCTAACTATGGCTACACCTTC	CASSLRGSNYGYTF
.	.	TRBV5-1	TRBJ1-4	TGCGCCAGCAGCTTGCTGCCAGGTGGGGAAAAACTGTTTTTT	CASSLLPGGEKLFF
.	.	TRBV5-1	TRBJ2-1	TGCGCCAGCAGCTGGAGTTCCAGCTCCTACAATGAGCAGTTCTTC	CASSWSSSSYNEQFF
few	.	TRBV5-1	TRBJ2-2	TGCGCCAGCAGCCCCCGGACACCAAACACCGGGGAGCTGTTTTTT	CASSPRTPNTGELFF
.	.	TRBV28	TRBJ1-1	TGTGCCAGCAGTTTAAAGGGACAGAACACTGAAGCTTTCTTT	CASSLKGQNTEAFF